A selection of T cell receptor beta chains follows, all from one sample in a study of T cells in localized non-small cell lung cancer. Sequencing used immunoSEQ multiplex PCR; TCRdb keeps in-frame clones, though not all of them. The data contain around 92,000 clones, more than 75% of them seen just once; the ten biggest clones take up approximately 4%. The sample consisted of PBMCs, taken before any cancer treatment. The receptors come from a woman aged 40-70 years with stage II squamous cell lung carcinoma. Both conserved end residues are part of each CDR3. Fields, in order: D gene, clone size, V gene, J gene, CDR3 DNA, CDR3 protein. A D gene is named only where the DNA matches it firmly. Some rows have no size entry. The others give once, few or many, or a class for an expanded clone.

TRBD1	-	TRBV6-1	TRBJ2-2	TGTGCCAGCAGCTCACAGGGGACCGGGGAGCTGTTTTTT	CASSSQGTGELFF
-	-	TRBV5-1	TRBJ1-2	TGCGCCAGCGGCCCGGGGCGCGGCTATGGCTACACCTTC	CASGPGRGYGYTF
TRBD2	-	TRBV25-1	TRBJ2-4	TGTGCCAGCAGTGCGACGGGGGGAGCCAAAAACATTCAGTACTTC	CASSATGGAKNIQYF
-	-	TRBV9	TRBJ2-2	TGTGCCAGCAGCGTGGCAGGGTCGGGCGGCACCGGGGAGCTGTTTTTT	CASSVAGSGGTGELFF
-	-	TRBV1	TRBJ2-2	TGCACCAGCAGCCTCTCACTATGCTATTACACCGGGGAGCTGTTTTTT	CTSSLSLCYYTGELFF
-	-	TRBV6-1	TRBJ1-2	TGTGCCAGCAGTGTTGGAATTACGGGCTACACCTTC	CASSVGITGYTF
-	-	TRBV25-1	TRBJ2-3	TGTGCCAGCAGTGTGGCTGTCACAGATACGCAGTATTTT	CASSVAVTDTQYF
TRBD1	-	TRBV5-1	TRBJ1-1	TGCGCCAGCAGCTTACGGACAGGGCCGCGCCCGATGAACACTGAAGCTTTCTTT	CASSLRTGPRPMNTEAFF
-	-	TRBV28	TRBJ1-5	TGTGCCAGCAGTCCTGTAACCGGACAGCCCCAGCATTTT	CASSPVTGQPQHF
-	-	TRBV4-2	TRBJ1-1	TGTGCCAGCAGCCAAATAATTATGGGAGATGAAGCTTTCTTT	CASSQIIMGDEAFF
TRBD2	-	TRBV10-1	TRBJ2-4	TGCGCCAGCAGTGGCGGACTAGCGGGGGGAAACATTCAGTACTTC	CASSGGLAGGNIQYF
-	-	TRBV21-1	TRBJ1-3	TGTGCCAGCAGCCCCCGACAGCCAGCCACTGATGGAAACACCATATATTTT	CASSPRQPATDGNTIYF
-	once	TRBV14	TRBJ2-1	TGTGCCAGCATGAACGGAGGGGGGCCGGGAAATGAGCAGTTCTTC	CASMNGGGPGNEQFF
-	-	TRBV19	TRBJ1-1	TGTGCCAGTAGTATTGTGACAGGTGTCAGTCGTACTGAAGCTTTCTTT	CASSIVTGVSRTEAFF
-	few	TRBV5-1	TRBJ1-4	TGCGCCAGCACCCCCGACGGGGGCATTAACGAAAAACTGTTTTTT	CASTPDGGINEKLFF
TRBD2	-	TRBV5-1	TRBJ2-3	TGCGCCAGCAGCCCCGGACTAGGCGAGACCACAGATACGCAGTATTTT	CASSPGLGETTDTQYF
-	once	TRBV28	TRBJ1-5	TGTGCCACCTCCTATACATCACCGGGAATTTACGGGCAGCCCCAGCATTTT	CATSYTSPGIYGQPQHF
TRBD1	few	TRBV15	TRBJ1-4	TGTGCCACCAGCAGGGAACAGGGGAACAGTGAAAAACTGTTTTTT	CATSREQGNSEKLFF
-	-	TRBV6-5	TRBJ2-7	TGTGCCAGCAGTTCCCAAGCCGGGCAGGGGGGCTACGAGCAGTACTTC	CASSSQAGQGGYEQYF
-	-	TRBV10-1	TRBJ1-4	TGCGCCAGCAGTGAGCCCGGACAGATGAGTGAAAAACTGTTTTTT	CASSEPGQMSEKLFF
-	once	TRBV11-2	TRBJ1-2	TGTGCCAGCAGCCCATCAACAGGATATGGCTACACCTTC	CASSPSTGYGYTF
-	-	TRBV6-6	TRBJ1-3	TGTGCCAGCAGTTACGCCGGGGCGGGCGGAAACACCATATATTTT	CASSYAGAGGNTIYF
-	-	TRBV25-1	TRBJ2-1	TGTGCCAGCAGTGAAGTAGGGAGGCCCCCCTACAATGAGCAGTTCTTC	CASSEVGRPPYNEQFF
-	few	TRBV10-2	TRBJ1-2	TGCGCCAGCAGTGTGGTTGCAGGGAGAGGCGGCTACACCTTC	CASSVVAGRGGYTF